The next 29 T cell receptor beta chains were all read from a single sample in a study of post-analysis software for immune sequencing data. The study's findings and limits: TRBV5-6, TRBV5-1 and TRBV20-1 belonged to a set of roughly 5 TRBV segments that were more frequent in patients than controls.

Tagging with unique molecular identifiers was a feature of the TCR beta cDNA libraries. TCRdb ran MiXCR on the PCR reads and lists one entry per CDR3 protein. The repertoire holds some 370,000 distinct CDR3 sequences, roughly 35% seen once, with around an eighth in the top ten. Their cognate antigens are unknown. What was sequenced was blood. The receptors come from a girl aged 5 to 17 with multiple sclerosis.

This chain links TRBV20-1 with TRBJ1-2; 8 nucleotides match TRBD1. This CDR3 is 16 amino acids long. CDR1 DFQATT and CDR2 SNEGSKA come from the germline V gene (reference sequence). J lost 8 bases, V lost 0 bases, and 14 bases had no gene match. In DNA form, the CDR3 reads TGCAGTGCTAGAGATCGACGGACAGGGATTTTGGGGGGCTACACCTTC. Translating gives CSARDRRTGILGGYTF.

The V call is TRBV4-1, the J call TRBJ2-7; D remains ambiguous. Germline CDR1 reads MGHRA; CDR2 reads YSYEKL. This CDR3 region has 14 residues. Trimming left V 3 bases short and J 3 bases short, with 12 bases between. Written as DNA, the CDR3 is TGCGCCAGCAGCCAGGGTTTACGAGACTACGAGCAGTACTTC. Protein sequence: CASSQGLRDYEQYF.

The V gene is TRBV7-2, the J gene TRBJ2-2, with D tentatively TRBD1 (5 bases). V lost 6 bases and J lost 11, with 16 bases in between. Germline-derived CDR1 and CDR2 are SGHTA and FQGNSA. This CDR3 is 13 amino acids long. The chain's CDR3 is CASSQGTSAELFF. CDR3 DNA sequence: TGTGCCAGCAGTCAGGGAACCTCCGCAGAGCTGTTTTTT.

In this sample, this clonotype turned up a few times. J is TRBJ2-1 and V is TRBV6-1; TRBD2 matches at 16 bases. Germline trimming cut 2 bases from V and 8 bases from J; bases unmatched to any gene: 6. This CDR3 spans 17 amino acids. Per germline, CDR1 MNHNS and CDR2 SASEGT. The CDR3 DNA is TGTGCCAGCAGTGAACCGGGACTAGCGGGGGGGCTCTATGAGCAGTTCTTC. This gives the protein CASSEPGLAGGLYEQFF.

This clonotype has just a few counts. The chain recombines TRBV18 with TRBJ1-4, with a possible D match to TRBD1 (5 bases). Trimming shortened V by 6 bases and J by 7 bases, and 15 bases separated the two germline ends. CDR1 is KGHSH and CDR2 is LQKENI in the germline V gene. This CDR3 is built from 14 residues. CDR3 sequence: CASSHGRDGEKLFF. Here the CDR3 DNA reads TGTGCCAGCTCCCATGGACGGGACGGTGAAAAACTGTTTTTT.

Comment on this clonotype: The junction and the germline gene differ at one end; a read error may be behind it. V gene TRBV12-3 or TRBV12-4 combines with J gene TRBJ2-3; a possible D gene is TRBD2 (5 bases). The CDR3 spans 15 residues. In DNA, the CDR3 is TGTGCCAGCAGTTTAGTACCCCCGGGGTCAGATGCGCAGTATTTT. Translation gives CASSLVPPGSDAQYF.

V gene TRBV10-3 combines with J gene TRBJ2-3; tentatively, D is TRBD1 (6 bases). This CDR3 is built from 13 residues. V was trimmed by 4 bases and J by 2 bases, leaving 7 bases between them. Germline CDR1 reads ENHRY; CDR2 reads SYGVKD. The CDR3: CAISGGPTDTQYF. CDR3 bases: TGTGCCATCAGTGGGGGGCCCACAGATACGCAGTATTTT.

J is TRBJ1-6 and V is TRBV6-5; maybe TRBD1 (5 bases). The CDR3 is 14 residues long. Germline V gene sequence: CDR1 MNHEY, CDR2 SVGAGI. Trimming cost V 8 bases and J 9 bases, with 17 bases left between them. In nucleotides, the CDR3 is TGTGCCAGCGTTTCCAACAAGGGGATTTCACCCCTCCACTTT. Translation gives CASVSNKGISPLHF.

The chain joins TRBV28 to TRBJ2-6; 9 nucleotides match TRBD2. In germline, CDR1 is MDHEN, CDR2 SYDVKM. V shed 2 bases, J shed 0 bases, and the junction held 5 bases outside the gene matches. This CDR3 spans 18 amino acids. This CDR3 is CASSLRLAGISGANVLTF. The DNA for the CDR3 is TGTGCCAGCAGTTTAAGGCTAGCGGGGATCTCTGGGGCCAACGTCCTGACTTTC.

This clonotype was seen more than once but under ten times. The rearrangement links TRBV20-1 to TRBJ2-7; 7 nucleotides match TRBD2. J lost 1 base, V lost 2 bases, and 11 bases had no gene match. CDR1 DFQATT and CDR2 SNEGSKA come from the germline V gene (reference sequence). CDR3 length: 16 amino acids. Written as DNA, the CDR3 is TGCAGTGCTAGACCCCAGAGGGCGGGGGTGTCCTACGAGCAGTACTTC. Translating it yields CSARPQRAGVSYEQYF.

This chain links TRBV28 with TRBJ2-7; D is perhaps TRBD2 (5 bases). Germline CDR1 reads MDHEN; CDR2 reads SYDVKM. Trimming shortened V by 3 bases and J by 2 bases, and 11 bases separated the two germline ends. The CDR3 totals 14 residues. In DNA form, the CDR3 reads TGTGCCAGCAGTTTGGCGAGGGAACCCTACGAGCAGTACTTC. This sequence encodes CASSLAREPYEQYF.

The chain links TRBV7-9 to TRBJ1-3; 9 positions agree with TRBD1. The length of the CDR3 is 15 residues. Germline V gene lookup returns CDR1 SEHNR and CDR2 FQNEAQ (reference sequence). V trimming: 4 bases; J trimming: 1 base; junction bases outside the gene matches: 2. The DNA for the CDR3 is TGTGCCAGCAGCTCGACAGGGGGGTCTGGAAACACCATATATTTT. As protein: CASSSTGGSGNTIYF.

This clonotype occurred many times. This rearrangement joins TRBV15 to TRBJ2-3, with D unresolved. The CDR3 sequence is 14 residues long. Germline values: CDR1 LNHNV, CDR2 YYDKDF (reference sequence). The ends were cut back, 4 bases at V and 2 bases at J, with 10 bases in the middle. CDR3 nucleotides: TGTGCCACCAGCAAGAGTCGCTACACAGATACGCAGTATTTT. Amino acid sequence: CATSKSRYTDTQYF. Variable domain in full (rest from reference TRBV15 and TRBJ2-3): DAMVIQNPRYQVTQFGKPVTLSCSQTLNHNVMYWYQQKSSQAPKLLFHYYDKDFNNEADTPDNFQSRRPNTSFCFLDIRSPGLGDTAMYLCATSKSRYTDTQYFGPGTRLTVL.

This chain links TRBV7-3 with TRBJ2-1; D may correspond to TRBD1 or TRBD2 (5 bases each). CDR1 and CDR2 (germline): SGHTA, FQGTGA. The CDR3 contains 14 residues. Trimming pared 2 bases from V and 5 bases from J, leaving 10 bases between. DNA of the CDR3: TGTGCCAGCAGCTTAGAGGGGCTCGACAATGAGCAGTTCTTC. Amino acid sequence: CASSLEGLDNEQFF.

The chain links TRBV5-1 to TRBJ1-2; no firm D call. Germline loops: CDR1 SGHRS, CDR2 YFSETQ. CDR3 size: 15 residues. V was pared by 0 bases and J by 1 base, with 10 bases between. The CDR3 is CASSLGVHNNYGYTF. CDR3 coding DNA: TGCGCCAGCAGCTTGGGGGTACATAATAACTATGGCTACACCTTC.

The genes are TRBV20-1 and TRBJ1-4; 8 bases line up with TRBD1. Germline V gives CDR1 DFQATT, CDR2 SNEGSKA (reference sequence). Unmatched junction bases numbered 3, after V lost 5 bases and J lost 10 bases. The CDR3 has 11 residues. CDR3 sequence reads: CSAPTGGKLFF. The DNA for the CDR3 is TGCAGTGCTCCCACAGGGGGAAAACTGTTTTTT.

The chain links TRBV6-2 or TRBV6-3 to TRBJ2-4, with unresolved D. TRBJ2-7 matches the DNA end more closely, so the J call is doubtful. Germline-derived CDR1 and CDR2 are MNHEY and SVGEGT. The length of the CDR3 is 12 residues. Here the CDR3 DNA reads TGTGCCAGCGCGTCGTTCTCCTACGAGCAGTACTTC. This gives the protein CASASFSYEQYF.

This clonotype was counted between two and nine times. This chain connects TRBV4-1 to TRBJ1-5, with no clear D. Germline V gene data show CDR1 as MGHRA and CDR2 as YSYEKL. This CDR3 has 14 amino acids. V was shortened by 3 bases and J by 0 bases, with 6 bases between the two germline ends. CDR3 nucleotide sequence: TGCGCCAGCAGCCAGACCGCTAGCAATCAGCCCCAGCATTTT. Residues: CASSQTASNQPQHF.

This clonotype has more than one count but fewer than ten. The genes are TRBV7-8 and TRBJ1-2; D is unclear. The V end was cut by 3 bases, the J end by 4 bases, with 18 bases between. Germline V gives CDR1 SGHVS, CDR2 FQNEAQ. The CDR3 is 16 residues long. The CDR3 sequence: CASSLGFDVLSYGYTF. CDR3 nucleotide sequence: TGTGCCAGCAGCTTGGGGTTTGATGTGCTCAGCTATGGCTACACCTTC.

Points on this clonotype: One end of the junction fails to match germline, which may point to a read error. This chain links TRBV9 with TRBJ2-6, with D perhaps TRBD2 (6 bases). Germline V gene data show CDR1 as SGDLS and CDR2 as YYNGEE. The CDR3 runs to 15 residues. Here the CDR3 reads CANSAPGAGANVLTF. The CDR3 nucleotides are TGTGCCAACAGCGCTCCGGGAGCAGGGGCCAACGTCCTGACTTTC.

This clonotype was seen more than once but under ten times. CDR3 sequence reads: CASSPSRAELFF. The CDR3 bases are TGTGCCAGCTCACCATCCCGCGCGGAGCTGTTTTTT. The chain joins TRBV18 to TRBJ2-2, with D unclear. This CDR3 comprises 12 residues. With 2 bases removed from V and 10 bases from J, the gap between germline ends came to 8 bases. CDR1 is KGHSH and CDR2 is LQKENI in the germline V gene.

This clonotype came up a few times. The chain carries TRBV5-1 and TRBJ2-4; D unclear. Germline CDR1 SGHRS, CDR2 YFSETQ. The CDR3 contains 16 residues. V gave up 4 bases and J gave up 0 bases, with 14 bases separating them. The CDR3 loop is CASSPPSLGAKNIQYF. CDR3 in DNA: TGCGCCAGCAGCCCCCCCAGCCTGGGAGCCAAAAACATTCAGTACTTC.

This clonotype has only a few counts. The gene calls are TRBV7-2 and TRBJ2-3; 15 bases are a match to TRBD2. The CDR3 covers 17 residues. The V gene's germline CDR1 is SGHTA and CDR2 FQGNSA. V shed 4 bases and J 5 bases; nucleotides not matched to a gene: 7. CDR3 nucleotide sequence: TGTGCCAGCAGCTCTGGACTAGCGGGGGGGCTAGGAGATACGCAGTATTTT. Translating gives CASSSGLAGGLGDTQYF.

The CDR3 region is CASSSPAAVDQETQYF. The CDR3 DNA follows: TGCGCCAGCAGCTCCCCCGCGGCAGTAGATCAAGAGACCCAGTACTTC. The V and J genes are TRBV5-1 and TRBJ2-5; D remains ambiguous. Trimming left V 3 bases short and J 2 bases short, with 17 bases between. Germline V CDR1 and CDR2: SGHRS, YFSETQ. The CDR3 totals 16 residues.

CDR3 DNA: TGCAGTGCGTTTAGGGCAGAAAGTGACACTGAAGCTTTCTTT. It yields the protein CSAFRAESDTEAFF. This sequence joins TRBV20-1 and TRBJ1-1, with D uncertain. V was shortened by 6 bases and J by 3 bases, with 17 bases between the two germline ends. The CDR3 extends over 14 amino acids. Germline-derived CDR1 and CDR2 are DFQATT and SNEGSKA (reference sequence).

Comments on this clonotype: A clone one base away is much larger, so this may be a read error. The V call is TRBV20-1, the J call TRBJ1-5, with D unresolved. Germline values: CDR1 DFQATT, CDR2 SNEGSKA (reference sequence). V shed 4 bases and J shed 6 bases, with 16 bases lying between them. CDR3 size: 14 residues. CDR3 region: CSATIRGGRQPQHF. The CDR3 DNA follows: TGCAGTGCTACGATACGAGGAGGGCGTCAGCCCCAGCATTTT.

This clonotype was picked up a small number of times. This chain connects TRBV2 to TRBJ2-5, with 8 bases fitting TRBD1. The CDR3 spans 15 residues. Unmatched junction bases numbered 7, after V lost 5 bases and J lost 2 bases. Per the germline V gene, CDR1 is SNHLY and CDR2 is FYNNEI. DNA for the CDR3: TGTGCCAGCAGTACTCCCGGGACAGGACAAGAGACCCAGTACTTC. Residues: CASSTPGTGQETQYF.

This clonotype was recorded a few times. The V gene is TRBV7-8, the J gene TRBJ2-4; 7 bases match TRBD2. V shed 7 bases and J 1 base; nucleotides not matched to a gene: 7. The CDR3 spans 15 residues. Germline-derived CDR1 and CDR2 are SGHVS and FQNEAQ. CDR3 region: CASTELGGAKNIQYF. In DNA form, the CDR3 reads TGTGCCAGCACCGAGCTGGGAGGGGCCAAAAACATTCAGTACTTC.

This clonotype was seen only a few times. The rearrangement links TRBV6-2 or TRBV6-3 to TRBJ1-1; 7 bases fit TRBD1. Per germline, CDR1 MNHEY and CDR2 SVGEGT. The CDR3 consists of 15 residues. V shed 4 bases and J 5 bases; nucleotides not matched to a gene: 10. CDR3 protein: CASSSEGGARTEAFF. The CDR3 DNA reads as TGTGCCAGCAGTTCGGAAGGGGGCGCGAGGACTGAAGCTTTCTTT.